The subject of this entry is one T cell receptor (beta chain). Its target is not known. Germline trimming cut 6 bases from V and 3 bases from J; bases unmatched to any gene: 5. This CDR3 comprises 14 residues. Germline V gene data show CDR1 as MDHEN and CDR2 as SYDVKM. The data derive from a study of cytomegalovirus exposure and HLA in healthy donors. A multiplex PCR was run with 60 Vbeta primers and 13 Jbeta primers. Assay: immunoSEQ multiplex PCR; the TCRdb copy retains only in-frame clones and omits some. The sample shows around 62,000 clones, about three quarters of them seen only once. Study conclusions and caveats: Sequencing depth across donors, presence/absence analyses assumed, was roughly uniform. Per a prior analysis, the majority of TCR beta V segments were productive roughly 90% or roughly 30% of the time.

The rearrangement joins TRBV28 to TRBJ2-7, with 10 bases matching TRBD1. Sequenced sample: PBMCs. The sequence came from a middle-aged man in good health and CMV-seronegative. The CDR3 coding sequence is TGTGCCAGCAGCTCCGGGACAGGGGTCTACGAGCAGTACTTC. It codes for CASSSGTGVYEQYF.